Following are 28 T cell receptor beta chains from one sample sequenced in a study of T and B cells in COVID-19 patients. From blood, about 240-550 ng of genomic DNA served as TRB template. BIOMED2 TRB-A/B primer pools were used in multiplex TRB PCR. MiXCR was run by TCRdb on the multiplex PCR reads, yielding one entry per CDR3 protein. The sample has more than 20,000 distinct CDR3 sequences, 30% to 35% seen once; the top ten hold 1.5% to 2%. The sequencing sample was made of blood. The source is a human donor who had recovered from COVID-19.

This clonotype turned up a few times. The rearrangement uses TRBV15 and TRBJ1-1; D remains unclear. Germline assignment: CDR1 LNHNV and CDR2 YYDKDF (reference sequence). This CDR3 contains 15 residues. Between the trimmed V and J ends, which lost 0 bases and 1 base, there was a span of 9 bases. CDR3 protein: CATSRDYWGNTEAFF. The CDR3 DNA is TGTGCCACCAGCAGAGATTACTGGGGGAACACTGAAGCTTTCTTT.

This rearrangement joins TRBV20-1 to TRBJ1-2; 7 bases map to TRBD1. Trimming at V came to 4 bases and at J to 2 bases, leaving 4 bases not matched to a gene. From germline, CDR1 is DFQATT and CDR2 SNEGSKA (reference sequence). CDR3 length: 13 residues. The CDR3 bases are TGCAGTGCTAAGCCGACAGGGAACTATGGCTACACCTTC. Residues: CSAKPTGNYGYTF.

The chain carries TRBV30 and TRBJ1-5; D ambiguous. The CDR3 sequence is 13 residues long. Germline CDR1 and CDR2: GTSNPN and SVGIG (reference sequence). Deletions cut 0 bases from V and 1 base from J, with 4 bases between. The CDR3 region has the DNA TGTGCCTGGAGTGTAACCAGCAATCAGCCCCAGCATTTT. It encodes CAWSVTSNQPQHF.

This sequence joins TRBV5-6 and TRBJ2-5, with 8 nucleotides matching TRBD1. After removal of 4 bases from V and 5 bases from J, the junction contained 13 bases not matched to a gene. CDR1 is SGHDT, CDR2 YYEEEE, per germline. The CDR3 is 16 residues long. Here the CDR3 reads CASSPDGGQGWETQYF. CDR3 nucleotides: TGTGCCAGCAGCCCGGACGGTGGACAGGGTTGGGAGACCCAGTACTTC.

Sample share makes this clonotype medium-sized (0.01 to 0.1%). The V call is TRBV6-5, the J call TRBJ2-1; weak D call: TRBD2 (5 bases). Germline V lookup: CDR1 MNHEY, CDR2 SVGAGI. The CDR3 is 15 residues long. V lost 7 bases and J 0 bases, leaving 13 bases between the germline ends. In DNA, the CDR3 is TGTGCCAGCAATCAGCGGCGAAGCTCCTACAATGAGCAGTTCTTC. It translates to CASNQRRSSYNEQFF.

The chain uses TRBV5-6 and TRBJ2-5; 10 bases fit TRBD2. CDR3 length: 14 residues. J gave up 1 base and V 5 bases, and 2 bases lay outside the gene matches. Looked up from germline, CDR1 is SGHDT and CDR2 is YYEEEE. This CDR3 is CASRKRGGQETQYF. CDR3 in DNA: TGTGCCAGCAGAAAGCGGGGGGGCCAAGAGACCCAGTACTTC.

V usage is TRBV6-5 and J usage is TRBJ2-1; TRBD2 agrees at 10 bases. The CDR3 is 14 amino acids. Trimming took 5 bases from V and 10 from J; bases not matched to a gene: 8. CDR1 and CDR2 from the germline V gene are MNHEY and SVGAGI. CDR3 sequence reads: CASSASGGTYEQFF. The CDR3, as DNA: TGTGCCAGCAGTGCTAGCGGGGGAACCTACGAGCAGTTCTTC.

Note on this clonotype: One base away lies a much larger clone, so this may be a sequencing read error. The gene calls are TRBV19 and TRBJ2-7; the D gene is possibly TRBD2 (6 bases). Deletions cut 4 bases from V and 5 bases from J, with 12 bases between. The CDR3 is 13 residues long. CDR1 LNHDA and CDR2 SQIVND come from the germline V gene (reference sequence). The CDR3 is CASSKDGSNEQYF. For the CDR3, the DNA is TGTGCCAGTAGTAAAGACGGGAGTAACGAGCAGTACTTC.

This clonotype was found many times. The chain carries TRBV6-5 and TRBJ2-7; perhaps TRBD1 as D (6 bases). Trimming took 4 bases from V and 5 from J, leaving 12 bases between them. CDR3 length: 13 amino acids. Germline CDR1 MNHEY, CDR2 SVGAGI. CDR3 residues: CASSSPTGHEQYF. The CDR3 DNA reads TGTGCCAGCAGTTCACCGACAGGACACGAGCAGTACTTC.

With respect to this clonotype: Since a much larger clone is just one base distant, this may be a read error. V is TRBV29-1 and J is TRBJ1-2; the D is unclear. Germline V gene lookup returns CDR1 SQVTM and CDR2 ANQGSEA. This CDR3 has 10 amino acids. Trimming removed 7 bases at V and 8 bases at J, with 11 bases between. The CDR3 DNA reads TGCAGCGCTGGACGGTTCGGCTACACCTTC. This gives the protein CSAGRFGYTF.

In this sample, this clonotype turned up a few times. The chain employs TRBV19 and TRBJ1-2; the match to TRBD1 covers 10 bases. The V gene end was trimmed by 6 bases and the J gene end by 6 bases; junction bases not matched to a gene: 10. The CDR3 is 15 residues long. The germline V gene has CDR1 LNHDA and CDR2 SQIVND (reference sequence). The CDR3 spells CASRLGQGDYDGYTF. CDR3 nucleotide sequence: TGTGCCAGTAGGCTAGGACAGGGGGATTACGATGGCTACACCTTC. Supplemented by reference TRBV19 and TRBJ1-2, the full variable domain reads DGGITQSPKYLFRKEGQNVTLSCEQNLNHDAMYWYRQDPGQGLRLIYYSQIVNDFQKGDIAEGYSVSREKKESFPLTVTSAQKNPTAFYLCASRLGQGDYDGYTFGSGTRLTVV.

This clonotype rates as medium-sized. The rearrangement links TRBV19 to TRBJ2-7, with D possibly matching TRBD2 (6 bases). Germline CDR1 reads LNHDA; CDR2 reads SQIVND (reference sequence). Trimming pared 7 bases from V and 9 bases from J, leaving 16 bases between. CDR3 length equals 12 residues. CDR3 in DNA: TGTGCCAGTACCGGCAGGGACTTGGTGCAGTACTTC. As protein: CASTGRDLVQYF.

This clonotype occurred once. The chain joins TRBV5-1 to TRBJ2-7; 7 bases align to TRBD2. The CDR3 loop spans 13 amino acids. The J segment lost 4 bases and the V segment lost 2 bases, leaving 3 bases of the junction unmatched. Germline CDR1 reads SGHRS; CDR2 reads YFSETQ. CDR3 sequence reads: CASSLAGFYEQYF. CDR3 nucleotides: TGCGCCAGCAGCTTAGCGGGGTTTTACGAGCAGTACTTC. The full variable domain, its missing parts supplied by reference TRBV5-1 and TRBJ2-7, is KAGVTQTPRYLIKTRGQQVTLSCSPISGHRSVSWYQQTPGQGLQFLFEYFSETQRNKGNFPGRFSGRQFSNSRSEMNVSTLELGDSALYLCASSLAGFYEQYFGPGTRLTVT.

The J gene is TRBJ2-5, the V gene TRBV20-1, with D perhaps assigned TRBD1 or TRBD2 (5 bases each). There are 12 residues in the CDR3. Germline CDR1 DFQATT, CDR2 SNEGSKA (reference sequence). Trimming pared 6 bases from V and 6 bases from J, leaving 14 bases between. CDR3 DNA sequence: TGCAGTGCCACTGAGGGGCGGAAGACCCAGTACTTC. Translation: CSATEGRKTQYF.

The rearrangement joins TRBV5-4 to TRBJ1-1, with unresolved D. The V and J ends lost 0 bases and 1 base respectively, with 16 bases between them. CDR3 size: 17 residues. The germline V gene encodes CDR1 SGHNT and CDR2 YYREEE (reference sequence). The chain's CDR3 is CASSLEAGALPNTEAFF. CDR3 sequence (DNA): TGTGCCAGCAGCTTGGAGGCAGGCGCCCTCCCGAACACTGAAGCTTTCTTT. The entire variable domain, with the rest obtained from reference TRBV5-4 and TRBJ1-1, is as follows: ETGVTQSPTHLIKTRGQQVTLRCSSQSGHNTVSWYQQALGQGPQFIFQYYREEENGRGNFPPRFSGLQFPNYSSELNVNALELDDSALYLCASSLEAGALPNTEAFFGQGTRLTVV.

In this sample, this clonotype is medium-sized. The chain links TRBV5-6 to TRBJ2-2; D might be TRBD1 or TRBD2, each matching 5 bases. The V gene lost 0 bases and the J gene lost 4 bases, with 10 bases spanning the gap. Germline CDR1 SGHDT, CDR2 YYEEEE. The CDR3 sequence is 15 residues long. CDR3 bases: TGTGCCAGCAGCTTGGGTCAGGGAGTCACCGGGGAGCTGTTTTTT. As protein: CASSLGQGVTGELFF. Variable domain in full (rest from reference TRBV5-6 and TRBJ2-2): DAGVTQSPTHLIKTRGQQVTLRCSPKSGHDTVSWYQQALGQGPQFIFQYYEEEERQRGNFPDRFSGHQFPNYSSELNVNALLLGDSALYLCASSLGQGVTGELFFGEGSRLTVL.

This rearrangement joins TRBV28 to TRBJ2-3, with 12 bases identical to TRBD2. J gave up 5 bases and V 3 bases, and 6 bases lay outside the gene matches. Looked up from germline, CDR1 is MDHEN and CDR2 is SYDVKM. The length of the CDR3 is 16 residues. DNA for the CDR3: TGTGCCAGCAGTTTCTCTAGCGGGAGGGACCGAGATACGCAGTATTTT. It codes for CASSFSSGRDRDTQYF.

Written as DNA, the CDR3 is TGTGCCAGCAGTTTACGACAGGGCTACGAGCAGTACTTC. Residues: CASSLRQGYEQYF. V gene TRBV27 combines with J gene TRBJ2-7; TRBD1 aligns across 7 bases. The CDR3 totals 13 residues. Germline assignment: CDR1 MNHEY and CDR2 SMNVEV (reference sequence). V shed 2 bases and J 3 bases; nucleotides not matched to a gene: 1.

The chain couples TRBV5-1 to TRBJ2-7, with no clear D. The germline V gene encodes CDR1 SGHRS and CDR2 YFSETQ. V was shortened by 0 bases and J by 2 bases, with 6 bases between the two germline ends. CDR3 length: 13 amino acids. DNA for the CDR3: TGCGCCAGCAGCTTGGTTTACCCCTACGAGCAGTACTTC. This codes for CASSLVYPYEQYF.

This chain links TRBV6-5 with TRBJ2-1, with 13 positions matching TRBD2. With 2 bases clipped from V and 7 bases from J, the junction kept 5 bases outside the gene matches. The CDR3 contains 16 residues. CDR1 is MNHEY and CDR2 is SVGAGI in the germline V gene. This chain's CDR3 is CASSYLRLAGGNEQFF. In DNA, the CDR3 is TGTGCCAGCAGTTACCTCCGACTAGCGGGAGGTAATGAGCAGTTCTTC.

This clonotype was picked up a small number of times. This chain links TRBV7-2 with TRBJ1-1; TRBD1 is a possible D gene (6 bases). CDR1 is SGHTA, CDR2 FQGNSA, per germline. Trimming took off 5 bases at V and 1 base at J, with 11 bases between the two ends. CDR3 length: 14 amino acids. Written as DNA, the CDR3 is TGTGCCAGCAGCAAAGGGGGACGGAACACTGAAGCTTTCTTT. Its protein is CASSKGGRNTEAFF.

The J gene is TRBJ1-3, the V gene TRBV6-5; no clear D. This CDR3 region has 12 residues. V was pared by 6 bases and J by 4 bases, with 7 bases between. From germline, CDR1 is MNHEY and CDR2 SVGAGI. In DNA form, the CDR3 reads TGTGCCAGCAGATCAACAGGAAACACCATATATTTT. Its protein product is CASRSTGNTIYF.

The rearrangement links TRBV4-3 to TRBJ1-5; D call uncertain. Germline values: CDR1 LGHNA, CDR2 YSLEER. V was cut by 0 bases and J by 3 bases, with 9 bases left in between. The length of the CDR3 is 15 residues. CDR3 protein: CASSQERAVNQPQHF. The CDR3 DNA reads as TGCGCCAGCAGCCAAGAACGGGCAGTCAATCAGCCCCAGCATTTT.

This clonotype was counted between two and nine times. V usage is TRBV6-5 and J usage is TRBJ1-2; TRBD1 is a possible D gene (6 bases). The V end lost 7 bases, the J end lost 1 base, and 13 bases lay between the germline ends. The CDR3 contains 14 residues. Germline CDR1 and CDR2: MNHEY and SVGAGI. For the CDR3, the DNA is TGTGCCAGCAAAACAGGGAAATATAACTATGGCTACACCTTC. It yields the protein CASKTGKYNYGYTF.

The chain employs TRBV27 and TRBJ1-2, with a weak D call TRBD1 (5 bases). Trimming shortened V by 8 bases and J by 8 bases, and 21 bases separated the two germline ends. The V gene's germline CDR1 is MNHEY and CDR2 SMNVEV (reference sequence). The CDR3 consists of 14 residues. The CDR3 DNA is TGTGCCAGCGGACATCGTCCCCCAGTTGGAGGCTACACCTTC. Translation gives CASGHRPPVGGYTF.

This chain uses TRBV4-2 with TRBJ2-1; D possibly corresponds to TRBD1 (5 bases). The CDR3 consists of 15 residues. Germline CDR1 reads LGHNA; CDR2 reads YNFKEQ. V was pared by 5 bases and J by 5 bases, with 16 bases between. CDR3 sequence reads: CASSSQGLGHNEQFF. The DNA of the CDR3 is TGTGCCAGCAGCTCCCAGGGTTTGGGGCACAATGAGCAGTTCTTC.

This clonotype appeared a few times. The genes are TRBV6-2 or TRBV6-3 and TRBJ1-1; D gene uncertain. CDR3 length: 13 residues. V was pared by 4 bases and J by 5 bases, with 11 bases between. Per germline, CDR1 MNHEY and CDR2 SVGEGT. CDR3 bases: TGTGCCAGCAGTTCTTTTATCCAAACTGAAGCTTTCTTT. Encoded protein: CASSSFIQTEAFF.

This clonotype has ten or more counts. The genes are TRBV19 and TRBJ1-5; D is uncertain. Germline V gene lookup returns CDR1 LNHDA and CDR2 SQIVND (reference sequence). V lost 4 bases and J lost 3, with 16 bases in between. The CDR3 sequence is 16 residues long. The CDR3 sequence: CASSTPGSKDNQPQHF. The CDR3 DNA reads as TGTGCCAGTAGTACACCGGGATCTAAAGACAATCAGCCCCAGCATTTT.